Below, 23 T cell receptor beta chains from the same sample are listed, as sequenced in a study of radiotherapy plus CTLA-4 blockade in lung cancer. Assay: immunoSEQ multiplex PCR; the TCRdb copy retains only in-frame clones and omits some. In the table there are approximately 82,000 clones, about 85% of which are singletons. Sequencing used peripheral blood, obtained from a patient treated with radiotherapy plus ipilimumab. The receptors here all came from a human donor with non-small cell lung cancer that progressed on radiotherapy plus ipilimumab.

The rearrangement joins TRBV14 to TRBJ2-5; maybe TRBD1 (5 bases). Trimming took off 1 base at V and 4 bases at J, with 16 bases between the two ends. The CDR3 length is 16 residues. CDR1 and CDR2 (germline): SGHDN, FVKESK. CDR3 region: CASSQGKTSQGETQYF. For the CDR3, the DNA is TGTGCCAGCAGCCAAGGAAAGACGTCTCAGGGAGAGACCCAGTACTTC.

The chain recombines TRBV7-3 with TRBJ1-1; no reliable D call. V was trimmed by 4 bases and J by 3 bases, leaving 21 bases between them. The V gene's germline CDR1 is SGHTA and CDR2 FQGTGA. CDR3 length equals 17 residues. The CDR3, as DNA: TGTGCCAGCAGCTCCCCAGAGGGTCAGAGGGCGGACACTGAAGCTTTCTTT. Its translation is CASSSPEGQRADTEAFF.

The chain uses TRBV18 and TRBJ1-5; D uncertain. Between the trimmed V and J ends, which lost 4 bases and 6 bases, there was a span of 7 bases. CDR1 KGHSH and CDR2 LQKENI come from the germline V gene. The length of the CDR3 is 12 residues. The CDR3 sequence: CASSLPPQPQHF. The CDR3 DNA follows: TGTGCCAGCTCACTCCCACCTCAGCCCCAGCATTTT.

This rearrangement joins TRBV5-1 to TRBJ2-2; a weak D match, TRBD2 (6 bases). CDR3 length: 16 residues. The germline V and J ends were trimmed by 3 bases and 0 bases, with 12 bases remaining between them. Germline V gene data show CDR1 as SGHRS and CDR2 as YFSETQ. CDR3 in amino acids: CASSYGTASNTGELFF. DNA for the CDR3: TGCGCCAGCAGCTATGGGACTGCCTCGAACACCGGGGAGCTGTTTTTT.

The CDR3 DNA follows: TGCGCCAGCAGCCTGGCGGGGAACACTGAAGCTTTCTTT. It encodes CASSLAGNTEAFF. This chain connects TRBV4-3 to TRBJ1-1, with unresolved D. CDR3 length equals 13 residues. CDR1 is LGHNA, CDR2 YSLEER, per germline. Trimming left V 4 bases short and J 1 base short, with 7 bases between.

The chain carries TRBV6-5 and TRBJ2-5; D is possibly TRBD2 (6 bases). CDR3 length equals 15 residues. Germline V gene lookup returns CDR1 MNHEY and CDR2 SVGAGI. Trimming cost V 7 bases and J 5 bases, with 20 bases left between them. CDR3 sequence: CASNRGGGPWETQYF. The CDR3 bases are TGTGCCAGCAACCGAGGAGGAGGGCCTTGGGAGACCCAGTACTTC.

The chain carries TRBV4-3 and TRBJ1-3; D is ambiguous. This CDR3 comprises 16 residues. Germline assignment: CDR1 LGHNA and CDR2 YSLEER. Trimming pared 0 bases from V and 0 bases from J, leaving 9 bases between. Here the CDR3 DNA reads TGCGCCAGCAGCCAAGATCCCCAGAGCTCTGGAAACACCATATATTTT. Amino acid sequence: CASSQDPQSSGNTIYF.

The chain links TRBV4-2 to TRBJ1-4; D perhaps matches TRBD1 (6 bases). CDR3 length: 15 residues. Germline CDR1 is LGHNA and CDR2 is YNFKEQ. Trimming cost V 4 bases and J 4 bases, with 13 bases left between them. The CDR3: CASSRQTGGNEKLFF. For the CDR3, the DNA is TGTGCCAGCAGCCGACAGACAGGCGGTAATGAAAAACTGTTTTTT.

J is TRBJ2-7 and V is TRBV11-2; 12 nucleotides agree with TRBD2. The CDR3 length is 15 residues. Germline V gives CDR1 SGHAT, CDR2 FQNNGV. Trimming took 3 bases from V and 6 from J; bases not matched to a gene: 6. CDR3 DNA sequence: TGTGCCAGCAGCTTTGCTAGCGGGGGGGCGGGCGAGCAGTACTTC. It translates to CASSFASGGAGEQYF.

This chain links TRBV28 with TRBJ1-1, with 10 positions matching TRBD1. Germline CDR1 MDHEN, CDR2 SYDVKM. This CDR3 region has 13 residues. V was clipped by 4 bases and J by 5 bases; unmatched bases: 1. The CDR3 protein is CASSWDRGTEAFF. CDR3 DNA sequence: TGTGCCAGCAGTTGGGACAGGGGAACTGAAGCTTTCTTT.

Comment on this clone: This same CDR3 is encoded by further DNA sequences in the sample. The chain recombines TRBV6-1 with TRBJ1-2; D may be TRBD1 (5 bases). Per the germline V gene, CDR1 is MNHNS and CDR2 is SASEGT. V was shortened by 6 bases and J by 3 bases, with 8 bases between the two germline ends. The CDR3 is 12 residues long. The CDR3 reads CASSEGHYGYTF. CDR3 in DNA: TGTGCCAGCAGCGAGGGACACTATGGCTACACCTTC.

Here the CDR3 DNA reads TGTGCCACCAGCAGAGATCTAGAGCAGTTCTTC. Protein product: CATSRDLEQFF. The chain joins TRBV15 to TRBJ2-1; D is unclear. This CDR3 spans 11 amino acids. Trimming cost V 0 bases and J 10 bases, with 4 bases left between them. Per germline, CDR1 LNHNV and CDR2 YYDKDF (reference sequence).

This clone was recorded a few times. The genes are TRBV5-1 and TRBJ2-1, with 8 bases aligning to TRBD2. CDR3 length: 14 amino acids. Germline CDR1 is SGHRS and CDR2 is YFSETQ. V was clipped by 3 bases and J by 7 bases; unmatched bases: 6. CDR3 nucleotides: TGCGCCAGCAGCTCCGGGACTAGTAATAATGAGCAGTTCTTC. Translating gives CASSSGTSNNEQFF.

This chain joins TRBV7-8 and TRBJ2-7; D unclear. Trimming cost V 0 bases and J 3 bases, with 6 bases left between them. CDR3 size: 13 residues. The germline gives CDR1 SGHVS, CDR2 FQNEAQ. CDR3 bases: TGTGCCAGCAGCTTAGCAAGGAGCTACGAGCAGTACTTC. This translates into CASSLARSYEQYF.

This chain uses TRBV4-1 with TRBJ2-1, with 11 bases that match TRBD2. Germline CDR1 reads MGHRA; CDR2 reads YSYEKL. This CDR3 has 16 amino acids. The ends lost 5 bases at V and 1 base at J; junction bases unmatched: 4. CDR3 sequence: CASSSRLAGSYNEQFF. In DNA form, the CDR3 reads TGCGCCAGCAGCTCCCGACTAGCGGGGTCCTACAATGAGCAGTTCTTC.

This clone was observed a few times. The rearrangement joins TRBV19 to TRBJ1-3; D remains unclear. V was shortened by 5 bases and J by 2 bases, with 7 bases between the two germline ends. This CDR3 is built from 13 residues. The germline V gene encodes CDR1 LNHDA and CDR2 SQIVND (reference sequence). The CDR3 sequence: CASSAVAGNTIYF. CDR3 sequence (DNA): TGTGCCAGTAGTGCAGTTGCTGGAAACACCATATATTTT.

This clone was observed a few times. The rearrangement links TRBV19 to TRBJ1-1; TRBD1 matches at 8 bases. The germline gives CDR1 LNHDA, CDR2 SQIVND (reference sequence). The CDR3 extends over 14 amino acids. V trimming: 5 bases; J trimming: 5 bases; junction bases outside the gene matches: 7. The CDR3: CASSLGQGRTEAFF. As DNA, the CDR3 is TGTGCCAGTAGTCTAGGACAGGGTAGGACTGAAGCTTTCTTT.

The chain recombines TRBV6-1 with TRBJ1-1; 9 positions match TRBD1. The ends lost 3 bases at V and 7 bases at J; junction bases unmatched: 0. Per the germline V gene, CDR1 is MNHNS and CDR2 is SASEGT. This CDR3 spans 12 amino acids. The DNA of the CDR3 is TGTGCCAGCAGTGAGACAGGGGGTGAAGCTTTCTTT. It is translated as CASSETGGEAFF.

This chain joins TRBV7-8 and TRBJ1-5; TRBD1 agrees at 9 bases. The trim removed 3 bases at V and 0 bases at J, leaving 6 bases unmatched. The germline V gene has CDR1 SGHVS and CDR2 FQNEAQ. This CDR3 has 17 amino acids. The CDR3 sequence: CASSFDRGGYSNQPQHF. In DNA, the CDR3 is TGTGCCAGCAGCTTTGACAGGGGGGGATATAGCAATCAGCCCCAGCATTTT.

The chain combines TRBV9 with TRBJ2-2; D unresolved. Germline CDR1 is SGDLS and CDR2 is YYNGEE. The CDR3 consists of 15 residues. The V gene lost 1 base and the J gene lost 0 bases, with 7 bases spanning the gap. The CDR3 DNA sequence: TGTGCCAGCAGCGTATCAACAGCGAACACCGGGGAGCTGTTTTTT. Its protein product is CASSVSTANTGELFF.

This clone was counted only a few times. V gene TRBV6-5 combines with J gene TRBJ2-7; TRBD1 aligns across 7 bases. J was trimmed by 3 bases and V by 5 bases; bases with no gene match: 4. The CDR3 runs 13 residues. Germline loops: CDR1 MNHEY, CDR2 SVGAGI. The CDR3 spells CASSQGQIYEQYF. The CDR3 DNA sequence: TGTGCCAGCAGTCAGGGACAGATCTACGAGCAGTACTTC.

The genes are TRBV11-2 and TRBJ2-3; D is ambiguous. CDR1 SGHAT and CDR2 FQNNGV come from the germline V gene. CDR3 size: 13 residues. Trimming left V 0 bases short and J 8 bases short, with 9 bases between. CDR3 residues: CASSLDWLGTQYF. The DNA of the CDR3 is TGTGCCAGCAGCTTAGACTGGTTGGGTACGCAGTATTTT. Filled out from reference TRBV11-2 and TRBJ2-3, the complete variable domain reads EAGVAQSPRYKIIEKRQSVAFWCNPISGHATLYWYQQILGQGPKLLIQFQNNGVVDDSQLPKDRFSAERLKGVDSTLKIQPAKLEDSAVYLCASSLDWLGTQYFGPGTRLTVL.

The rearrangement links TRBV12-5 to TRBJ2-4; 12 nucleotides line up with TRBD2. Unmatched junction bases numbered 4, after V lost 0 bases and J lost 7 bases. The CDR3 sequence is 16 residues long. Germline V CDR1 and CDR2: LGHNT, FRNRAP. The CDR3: CASGLVLAGGRNIQYF. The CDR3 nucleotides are TGTGCTAGTGGTTTGGTACTAGCGGGAGGACGGAACATTCAGTACTTC.